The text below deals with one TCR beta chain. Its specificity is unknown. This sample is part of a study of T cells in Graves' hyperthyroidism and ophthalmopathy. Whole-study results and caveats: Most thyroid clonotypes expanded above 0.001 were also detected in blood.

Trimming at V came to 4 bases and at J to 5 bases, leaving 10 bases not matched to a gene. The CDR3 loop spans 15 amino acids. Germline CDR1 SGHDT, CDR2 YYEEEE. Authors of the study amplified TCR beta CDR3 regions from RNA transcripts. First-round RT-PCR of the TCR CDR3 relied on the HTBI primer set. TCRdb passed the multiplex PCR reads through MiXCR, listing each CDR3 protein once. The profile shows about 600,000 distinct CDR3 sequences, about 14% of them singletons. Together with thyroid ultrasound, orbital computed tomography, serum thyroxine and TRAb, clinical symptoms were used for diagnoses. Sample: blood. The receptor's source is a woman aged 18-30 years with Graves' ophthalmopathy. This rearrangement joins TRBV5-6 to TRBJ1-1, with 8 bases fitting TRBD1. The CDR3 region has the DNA TGTGCCAGCAGCCCCATAGGACAGGGCTCAACTGAAGCTTTCTTT. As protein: CASSPIGQGSTEAFF.